This entry describes one T cell receptor (beta chain). The sample comes from a study of blood T cell repertoires in COVID-19. As for the study in general: Samples of COVID-19 (acute and convalescent) were obtained from the United States, Italy and Spain. Sources were T cells, B-cell-depleted T cells, or PBMCs; the material itself was cDNA or gDNA.

This CDR3 has 12 residues. Looked up from germline, CDR1 is MDHEN and CDR2 is SYDVKM. The V end was cut by 7 bases, the J end by 4 bases, with 10 bases between. The data were produced by immunoSEQ multiplex PCR, yet TCRdb's version contains in-frame clones alone and is incomplete. Of under 200,000 clones listed, around 90% are singletons. The specimen sequenced was peripheral blood. The TCR sequence derives from a middle-aged man with acute or convalescent COVID-19. The chain joins TRBV28 to TRBJ2-5; D might be TRBD1 (5 bases). CDR3 nucleotide sequence: TGTGCCAGCACTCAGGGTCCAGAGACCCAGTACTTC. Translating it yields CASTQGPETQYF.